A selection of T cell receptor beta chains follows, all from one sample in a study of blood T cell repertoires in COVID-19. This table comes from immunoSEQ multiplex PCR, and its TCRdb copy is limited to in-frame clones, with some not included. The sample carries 200,000 to 250,000 clones, 81% recorded once. Sequenced sample: peripheral blood. Receptors were obtained from a woman older than 75 with COVID-19, enrolled during active disease. The CDR3 runs from the conserved cysteine through the conserved F or W. D genes are given only for firm matches. Size tells how often a clone was seen (once, few, many) or the class of an expanded clone, and some rows leave it out.

cdr3_nt	cdr3_aa	clone_size	d_call	v_call	j_call
TGCGCCAGCAGCTCGGCGGGACTAGCGGGGAGCGAGCAGTACTTC	CASSSAGLAGSEQYF	.	TRBD2	TRBV5-1	TRBJ2-7
TGTGCTAGTGGTTTGGGCCCTCGGGGACAGGAATATCAGCCCCAGCATTTT	CASGLGPRGQEYQPQHF	.	TRBD1	TRBV12-5	TRBJ1-5
TGCGCCAGCAGCTTCACAGGGGCCCGGTACACTGAAGCTTTCTTT	CASSFTGARYTEAFF	.	TRBD1	TRBV5-1	TRBJ1-1
TGTGCCAGCACCGAAGGTGGTCGGCGGGGCTACACCTTC	CASTEGGRRGYTF	few	.	TRBV6-5	TRBJ1-2
TGTGCCAGTAGTATATACTCTAGCAATCAGCCCCAGCATTTT	CASSIYSSNQPQHF	.	.	TRBV19	TRBJ1-5
TGTGCCAGCAAACAACCAGGGTCTCTAGTCGAGCAGTACTTC	CASKQPGSLVEQYF	.	.	TRBV6-5	TRBJ2-7
TGTGCCAGCAGTTACGGAGGGCGCCTCAATGAGCAGTTCTTC	CASSYGGRLNEQFF	.	.	TRBV6-5	TRBJ2-1
TGTGCCAGCAGCCGCGGGGGGACCAACTACGAGCAGTACTTC	CASSRGGTNYEQYF	.	TRBD2	TRBV3-1/TRBV3-2	TRBJ2-7
TGCGCCAGCAGCTTAAGGGGGCACTACGAGCAGTACTTC	CASSLRGHYEQYF	.	TRBD1	TRBV5-1	TRBJ2-7
TGTGCCAGCAGCTCGACAGCCGATCGCACAGATACGCAGTATTTT	CASSSTADRTDTQYF	.	.	TRBV11-2	TRBJ2-3
TGTGCCAGCAGCCGCAATCGGGCCGGGGAGCTGTTTTTT	CASSRNRAGELFF	.	.	TRBV5-4	TRBJ2-2
TGTGCCAGCTCTAGGGGGAAATCAGATACGCAGTATTTT	CASSRGKSDTQYF	.	.	TRBV7-9	TRBJ2-3
TGCGCCAGCAGGACCGGACTAATCCTAACCCCAGATACGCAGTATTTT	CASRTGLILTPDTQYF	.	.	TRBV4-1	TRBJ2-3
TGTGCCAGCAGCTTGGGACAGACAATCACAGATACGCAGTATTTT	CASSLGQTITDTQYF	once	TRBD1	TRBV7-2	TRBJ2-3
TGTGCCAGCTCCCCCGGGGGGAATCAGCCCCAGCATTTT	CASSPGGNQPQHF	once	.	TRBV18	TRBJ1-5
TGTGCCAGCACCCGAAGTTACGTGAGTGTATACGAGCAGTACTTC	CASTRSYVSVYEQYF	.	.	TRBV6-5	TRBJ2-7
TGTGCCAGCTTATCATCGGGACAGGGGGGCCCCTATGGCTACACCTTC	CASLSSGQGGPYGYTF	.	TRBD1	TRBV6-6	TRBJ1-2
TGCAGTGCTAGTTCGTCAATCGAGACTGAAGCTTTCTTT	CSASSSIETEAFF	.	.	TRBV20-1	TRBJ1-1
TGCAGTGCTAGTCGGTCCGGGAATGAAAAACTGTTTTTT	CSASRSGNEKLFF	once	.	TRBV20-1	TRBJ1-4
TGTGCCTGGAGACTGCTAGCGGGGGGGCCTATCGCGGCAGATACGCAGTATTTT	CAWRLLAGGPIAADTQYF	.	TRBD2	TRBV30	TRBJ2-3
TGTGCCAGCTCACCGCAGGCCCAAGAGACCCAGTACTTC	CASSPQAQETQYF	.	.	TRBV18	TRBJ2-5
TGTGCCTTCAGGGGCCGGCGCGGACAGATGAACACTGAAGCTTTCTTT	CAFRGRRGQMNTEAFF	.	.	TRBV30	TRBJ1-1
TGTGCCAGTAGTAAAGGACAGGGAACCTACGAGCAGTACTTC	CASSKGQGTYEQYF	.	TRBD1	TRBV19	TRBJ2-7
TGTGCCAGCAGCCAAGGAATCGGCGGGCACAGGGGGGCCGTGGGGACTGGGGCCAACGTCCTGACTTTC	CASSQGIGGHRGAVGTGANVLTF	once	TRBD1	TRBV3-1/TRBV3-2	TRBJ2-6
TGCGCCAGCAGCCAGGCCACGCTGGGAGGCTATGGCTACACCTTC	CASSQATLGGYGYTF	.	.	TRBV4-3	TRBJ1-2
TGTGCCAGCAGCTTGAGCTTTCTCGGGGGCAATCAGCCCCAGCATTTT	CASSLSFLGGNQPQHF	.	.	TRBV5-6	TRBJ1-5
TGCGCCAGCAGCTTGACAGGGGTGCTACAAGAGACCCAGTACTTC	CASSLTGVLQETQYF	.	TRBD1	TRBV5-1	TRBJ2-5
TGTGCCAGCAGCCCCGTGAGGGGGCGCGCCGGGGAGCTGTTTTTT	CASSPVRGRAGELFF	.	TRBD1	TRBV2	TRBJ2-2
TGCGCCAGCTCCGGGACAGGGGGCCACAATGAGCAGTTCTTC	CASSGTGGHNEQFF	few	TRBD1	TRBV5-1	TRBJ2-1
TGCAGTGCTGGTGGTAGAGGCTATGGCTACACCTTC	CSAGGRGYGYTF	.	.	TRBV20-1	TRBJ1-2
TGTGCCAGCCGATTCTTGGACAGACAGAACACTGAAGCTTTCTTT	CASRFLDRQNTEAFF	.	.	TRBV6-5	TRBJ1-1
TGCGCCAGCAGCCAGGGGAGGGGGGCCCATCAGCCCCAGCATTTT	CASSQGRGAHQPQHF	.	.	TRBV4-1	TRBJ1-5
TGTGCCAGTATCCGCGGGGGGAGCGTTGTCACTGAAGCTTTCTTT	CASIRGGSVVTEAFF	.	.	TRBV19	TRBJ1-1
TGCGCCAGCAGCTTTATAGCGGGAGCGAACACCGGGGAGCTGTTTTTT	CASSFIAGANTGELFF	.	TRBD2	TRBV5-1	TRBJ2-2
TGTGCCAGTAGCATGACCCTAGCGAGAGAGACCCAGTACTTC	CASSMTLARETQYF	.	.	TRBV19	TRBJ2-5
TGTGCCAGCTCACCGGGCGAAGCTTACGCCGGGGAGCTGTTTTTT	CASSPGEAYAGELFF	.	.	TRBV18	TRBJ2-2
TGTGCCAGCAGCCATAAGGGGAGGGGTTATGGCTACACCTTC	CASSHKGRGYGYTF	.	.	TRBV3-1/TRBV3-2	TRBJ1-2
TGTGCCAGTAACTCAGGGGCACTTACTACCTACAATGAGCAGTTCTTC	CASNSGALTTYNEQFF	once	.	TRBV19	TRBJ2-1
TGTGCCAGCAGCTTTTCTAAGGGTTTAGGGGGCAATCAGCCCCAGCATTTT	CASSFSKGLGGNQPQHF	.	.	TRBV7-8	TRBJ1-5
TGTGCCAGCAGCTTAAATCGGGGGAAAGGGAATGAGCAGTTCTTC	CASSLNRGKGNEQFF	.	.	TRBV7-8	TRBJ2-1
TGCGCCAGCATGGGGAGAACTGAAGCTTTCTTT	CASMGRTEAFF	.	.	TRBV10-2	TRBJ1-1
TGTGCCAGCAGCTCCCAAACGGGATTTAGCGGGACAGAGAACACTGAAGCTTTCTTT	CASSSQTGFSGTENTEAFF	.	TRBD1	TRBV7-3	TRBJ1-1
TGTGCCAGCAGTATTAAGGAATTCGGGAATCAGCCCCAGCATTTT	CASSIKEFGNQPQHF	.	.	TRBV6-5	TRBJ1-5
TGTGCCAGCAGCCAACAGGGTTATGGCTACACCTTC	CASSQQGYGYTF	few	.	TRBV3-1/TRBV3-2	TRBJ1-2
TGTGCCAGCAGCTTAGTTCCCGGGACAGGGAATGAAAAACTGTTTTTT	CASSLVPGTGNEKLFF	.	TRBD1	TRBV11-2	TRBJ1-4